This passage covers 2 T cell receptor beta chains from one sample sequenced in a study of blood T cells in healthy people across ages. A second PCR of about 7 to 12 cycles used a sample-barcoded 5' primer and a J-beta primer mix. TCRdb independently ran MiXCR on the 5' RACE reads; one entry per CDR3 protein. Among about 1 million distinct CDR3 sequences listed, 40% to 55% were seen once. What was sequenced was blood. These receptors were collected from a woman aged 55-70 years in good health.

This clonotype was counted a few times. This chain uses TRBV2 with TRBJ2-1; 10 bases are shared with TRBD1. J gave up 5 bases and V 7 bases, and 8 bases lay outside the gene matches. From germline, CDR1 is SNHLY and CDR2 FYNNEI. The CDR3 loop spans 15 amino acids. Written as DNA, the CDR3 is TGTGCCAGCATGAGTTGGACAGGGGGGGACAATGAGCAGTTCTTC. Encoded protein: CASMSWTGGDNEQFF.

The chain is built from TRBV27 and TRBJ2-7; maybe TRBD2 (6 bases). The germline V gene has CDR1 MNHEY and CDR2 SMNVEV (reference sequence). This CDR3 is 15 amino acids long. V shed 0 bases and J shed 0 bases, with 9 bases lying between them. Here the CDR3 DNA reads TGTGCCAGCAGTTTATCGGAGGGCCTCTCCTACGAGCAGTACTTC. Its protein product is CASSLSEGLSYEQYF.